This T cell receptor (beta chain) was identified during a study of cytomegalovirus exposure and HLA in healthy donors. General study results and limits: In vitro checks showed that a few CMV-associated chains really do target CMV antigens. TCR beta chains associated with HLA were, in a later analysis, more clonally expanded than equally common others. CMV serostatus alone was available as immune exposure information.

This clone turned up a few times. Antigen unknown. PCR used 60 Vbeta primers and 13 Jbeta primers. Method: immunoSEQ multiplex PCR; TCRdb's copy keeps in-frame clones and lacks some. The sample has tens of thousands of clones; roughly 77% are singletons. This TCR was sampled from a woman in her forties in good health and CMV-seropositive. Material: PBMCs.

The CDR3 protein is CASSKIEGGAVGYTF. The CDR3 nucleotides read TGTGCCAGCAGTAAAATCGAAGGGGGGGCCGTCGGCTACACCTTC. This chain joins TRBV6-1 and TRBJ1-2, with a tentative D call TRBD1 (6 bases). Trimming pared 5 bases from V and 8 bases from J, leaving 21 bases between. Germline CDR1 MNHNS, CDR2 SASEGT. CDR3 length equals 15 residues.